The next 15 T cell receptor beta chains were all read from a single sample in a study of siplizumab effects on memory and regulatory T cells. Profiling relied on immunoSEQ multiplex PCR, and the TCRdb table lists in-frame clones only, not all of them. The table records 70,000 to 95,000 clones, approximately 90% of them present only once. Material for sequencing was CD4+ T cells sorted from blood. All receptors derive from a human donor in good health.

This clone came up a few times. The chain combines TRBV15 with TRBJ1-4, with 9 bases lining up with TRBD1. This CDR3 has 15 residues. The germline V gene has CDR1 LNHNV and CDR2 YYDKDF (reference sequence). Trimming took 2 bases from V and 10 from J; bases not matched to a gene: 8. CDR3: CATSRRWDRERKLFF. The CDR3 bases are TGTGCCACCAGCAGAAGGTGGGACAGGGAACGAAAACTGTTTTTT.

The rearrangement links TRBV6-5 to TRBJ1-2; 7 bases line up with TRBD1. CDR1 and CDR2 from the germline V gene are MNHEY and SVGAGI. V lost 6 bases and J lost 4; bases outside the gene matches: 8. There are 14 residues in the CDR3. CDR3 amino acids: CASSGTVNSYGYTF. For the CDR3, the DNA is TGTGCCAGCAGCGGGACAGTCAACTCCTATGGCTACACCTTC.

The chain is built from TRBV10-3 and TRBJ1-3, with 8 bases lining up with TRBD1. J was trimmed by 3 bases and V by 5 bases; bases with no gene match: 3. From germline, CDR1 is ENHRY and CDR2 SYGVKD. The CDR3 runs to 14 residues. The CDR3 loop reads CAISPTGDGNTIYF. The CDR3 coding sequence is TGTGCCATCAGTCCGACAGGGGATGGAAACACCATATATTTT.

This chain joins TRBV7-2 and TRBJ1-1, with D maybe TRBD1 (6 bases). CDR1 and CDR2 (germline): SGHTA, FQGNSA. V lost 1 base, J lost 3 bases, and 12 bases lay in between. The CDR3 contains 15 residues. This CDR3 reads CASSLGGTPDTEAFF. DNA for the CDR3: TGTGCCAGCAGCTTAGGCGGGACACCTGACACTGAAGCTTTCTTT.

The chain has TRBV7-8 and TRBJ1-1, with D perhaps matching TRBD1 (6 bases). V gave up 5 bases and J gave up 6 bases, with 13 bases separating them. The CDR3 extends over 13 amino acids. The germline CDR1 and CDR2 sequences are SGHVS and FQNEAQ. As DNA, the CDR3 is TGTGCCAGCAGCCAAACAGGGTGGGCTGAAGCTTTCTTT. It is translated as CASSQTGWAEAFF.

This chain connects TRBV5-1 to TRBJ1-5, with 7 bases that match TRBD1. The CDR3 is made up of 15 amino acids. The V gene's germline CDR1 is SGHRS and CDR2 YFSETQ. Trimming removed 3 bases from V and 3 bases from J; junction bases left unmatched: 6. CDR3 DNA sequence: TGCGCCAGCAGCTCAACTACAGGGGCCAATCAGCCCCAGCATTTT. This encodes CASSSTTGANQPQHF.

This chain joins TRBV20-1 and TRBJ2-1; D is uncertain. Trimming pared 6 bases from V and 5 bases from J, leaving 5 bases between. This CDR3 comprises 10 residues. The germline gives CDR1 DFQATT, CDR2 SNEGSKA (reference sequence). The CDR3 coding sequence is TGCAGTGCCCCGAACAATGAGCAGTTCTTC. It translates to CSAPNNEQFF.

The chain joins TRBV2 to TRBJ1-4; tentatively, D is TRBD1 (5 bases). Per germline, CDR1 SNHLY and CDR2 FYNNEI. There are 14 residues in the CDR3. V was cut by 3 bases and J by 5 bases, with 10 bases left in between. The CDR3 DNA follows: TGTGCCAGCAGTGACGACAGACAAAATGAAAAACTGTTTTTT. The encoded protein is CASSDDRQNEKLFF.

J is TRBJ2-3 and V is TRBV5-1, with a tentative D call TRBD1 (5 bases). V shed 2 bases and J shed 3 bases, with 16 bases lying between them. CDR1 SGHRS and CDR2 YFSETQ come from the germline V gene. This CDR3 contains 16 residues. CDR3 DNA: TGCGCCAGCAGCTTCTTAGGCAGGGTAGGGACAGATACGCAGTATTTT. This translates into CASSFLGRVGTDTQYF.

The CDR3 DNA reads as TGCGCCAGCAGCTTGGGGACAGATGAAAAACTGTTTTTT. It yields the protein CASSLGTDEKLFF. The rearrangement joins TRBV5-1 to TRBJ1-4, with D perhaps matching TRBD1 (6 bases). The V gene's germline CDR1 is SGHRS and CDR2 YFSETQ. Trimming cost V 0 bases and J 6 bases, with 6 bases left between them. The CDR3 length is 13 residues. The variable domain in full, completed from reference TRBV5-1 and TRBJ1-4, reads KAGVTQTPRYLIKTRGQQVTLSCSPISGHRSVSWYQQTPGQGLQFLFEYFSETQRNKGNFPGRFSGRQFSNSRSEMNVSTLELGDSALYLCASSLGTDEKLFFGSGTQLSVL.

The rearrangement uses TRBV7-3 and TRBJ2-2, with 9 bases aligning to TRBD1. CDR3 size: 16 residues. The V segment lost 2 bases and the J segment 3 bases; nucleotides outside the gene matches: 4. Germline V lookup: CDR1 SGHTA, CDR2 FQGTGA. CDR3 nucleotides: TGTGCCAGCAGCTTAGGGGGACAGGGTTACACCGGGGAGCTGTTTTTT. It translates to CASSLGGQGYTGELFF.

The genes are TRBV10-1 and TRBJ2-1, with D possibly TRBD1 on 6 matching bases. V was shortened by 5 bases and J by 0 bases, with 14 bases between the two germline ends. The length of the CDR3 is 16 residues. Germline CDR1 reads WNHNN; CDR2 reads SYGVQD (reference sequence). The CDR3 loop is CASSRNRAISYNEQFF. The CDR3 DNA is TGCGCCAGCAGTAGGAACAGGGCCATCTCCTACAATGAGCAGTTCTTC.

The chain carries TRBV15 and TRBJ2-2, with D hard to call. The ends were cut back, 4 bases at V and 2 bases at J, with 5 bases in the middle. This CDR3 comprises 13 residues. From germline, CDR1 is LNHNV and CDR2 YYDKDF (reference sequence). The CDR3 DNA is TGTGCCACCAGCAATACAAACACCGGGGAGCTGTTTTTT. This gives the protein CATSNTNTGELFF.

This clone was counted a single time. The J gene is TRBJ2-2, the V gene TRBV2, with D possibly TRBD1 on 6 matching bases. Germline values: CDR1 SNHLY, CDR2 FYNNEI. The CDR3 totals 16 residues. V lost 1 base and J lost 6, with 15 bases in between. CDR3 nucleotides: TGTGCCAGCAGTGAAGACCGGGACAAACTGTCCGGGGAGCTGTTTTTT. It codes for CASSEDRDKLSGELFF.

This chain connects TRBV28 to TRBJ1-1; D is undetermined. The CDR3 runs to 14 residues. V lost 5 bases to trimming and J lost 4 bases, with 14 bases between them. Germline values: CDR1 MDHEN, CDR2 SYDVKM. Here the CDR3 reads CASSAPIWSTEAFF. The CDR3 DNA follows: TGTGCCAGCAGTGCCCCTATTTGGAGCACTGAAGCTTTCTTT.